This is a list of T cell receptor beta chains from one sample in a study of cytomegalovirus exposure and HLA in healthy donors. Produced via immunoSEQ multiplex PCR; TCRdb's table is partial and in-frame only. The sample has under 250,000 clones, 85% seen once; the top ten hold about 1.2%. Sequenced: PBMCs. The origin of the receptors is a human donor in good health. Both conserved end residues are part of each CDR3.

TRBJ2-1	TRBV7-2	CASSLSVLSYNEQFF
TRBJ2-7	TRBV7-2	CASSRQGLAGVGEQYF
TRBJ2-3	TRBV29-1	CSVEDRTDTQYF
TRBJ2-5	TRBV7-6	CASSPGTGGETQYF
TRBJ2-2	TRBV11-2	CASRPQVDRGSSGGELFF
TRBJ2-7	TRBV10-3	CAISDTSGSNDEQYF
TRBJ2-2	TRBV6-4	CASSATGVGELFF
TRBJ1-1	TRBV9	CASSRGGASTEAFF
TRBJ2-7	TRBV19	CASRKTGYGYEQYF
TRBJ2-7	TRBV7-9	CASSSSVGRRLQYF
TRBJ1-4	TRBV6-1	CASSERVSAANEKLFF
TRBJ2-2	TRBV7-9	CASSGRDRVNTGELFF
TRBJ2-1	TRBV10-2	CASSERVAGDQFF
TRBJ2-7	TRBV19	CASSIAQGSSYEQYF
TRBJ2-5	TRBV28	CASSRGAAGGTQYF
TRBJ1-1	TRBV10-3	CAISESRKGQMNTEAFF